The TCR beta chain described here comes from a study of cytomegalovirus exposure and HLA in healthy donors. Study-wide results and limits: Later examination showed HLA-associated TCR beta chains had greater clonal expansion than equally common others.

Concerning this clone: What it binds is unknown.

PCR involved 60 Vbeta and 13 Jbeta primers. Some clones are missing from TCRdb's copy, which holds only in-frame ones; the method was immunoSEQ multiplex PCR. The data show fewer than 350,000 clones, about 90% seen once. The V gene's germline CDR1 is SGHDN and CDR2 FVKESK. Losses at the gene ends were 4 bases for V and 2 bases for J; bases not matched to a gene: 9. This CDR3 is built from 16 residues. The origin of this receptor is a woman aged 18-35 years in good health and CMV-seronegative. The gene calls are TRBV14 and TRBJ2-7, with 9 bases aligning to TRBD1. Sequencing used PBMCs. The CDR3 DNA is TGTGCCAGCAGCCCAACCGGGACAGGGAAGGCCTACGAGCAGTACTTC. Amino acid sequence: CASSPTGTGKAYEQYF.